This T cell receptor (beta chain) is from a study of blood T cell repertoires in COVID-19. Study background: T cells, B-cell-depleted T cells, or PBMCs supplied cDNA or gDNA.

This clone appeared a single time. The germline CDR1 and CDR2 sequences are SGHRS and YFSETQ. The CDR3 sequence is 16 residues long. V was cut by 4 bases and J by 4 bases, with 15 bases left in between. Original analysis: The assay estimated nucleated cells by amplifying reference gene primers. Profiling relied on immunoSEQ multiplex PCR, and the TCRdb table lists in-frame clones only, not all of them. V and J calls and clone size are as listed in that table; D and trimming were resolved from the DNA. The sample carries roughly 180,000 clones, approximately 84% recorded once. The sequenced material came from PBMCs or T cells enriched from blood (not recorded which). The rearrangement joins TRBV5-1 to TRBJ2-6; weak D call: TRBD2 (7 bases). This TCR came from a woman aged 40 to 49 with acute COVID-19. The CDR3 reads CASSPRGGAGANVLTF. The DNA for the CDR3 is TGCGCCAGCAGCCCGCGTGGGGGGGCCGGGGCCAACGTCCTGACTTTC.